The present TCR beta chain was sequenced within a study of PD-1 and CTLA-4 blockade in melanoma. The germline V gene has CDR1 SGHDN and CDR2 FVKESK. The CDR3 consists of 13 residues. The germline V and J ends were trimmed by 6 bases and 2 bases, with 10 bases remaining between them. Generated by immunoSEQ multiplex PCR, the TCRdb table keeps only in-frame clones and is missing some. The table shows about 29,000 clones, with approximately 88% occurring only once. This receptor was identified in a human donor with melanoma. Sequencing used CD8+ T cells from peripheral blood, obtained before anti-PD-1 treatment. J is TRBJ1-1 and V is TRBV14; D is ambiguous. CDR3 region: CASRTLGNTEAFF. The CDR3 DNA follows: TGTGCCAGCAGAACCCTGGGAAACACTGAAGCTTTCTTT.